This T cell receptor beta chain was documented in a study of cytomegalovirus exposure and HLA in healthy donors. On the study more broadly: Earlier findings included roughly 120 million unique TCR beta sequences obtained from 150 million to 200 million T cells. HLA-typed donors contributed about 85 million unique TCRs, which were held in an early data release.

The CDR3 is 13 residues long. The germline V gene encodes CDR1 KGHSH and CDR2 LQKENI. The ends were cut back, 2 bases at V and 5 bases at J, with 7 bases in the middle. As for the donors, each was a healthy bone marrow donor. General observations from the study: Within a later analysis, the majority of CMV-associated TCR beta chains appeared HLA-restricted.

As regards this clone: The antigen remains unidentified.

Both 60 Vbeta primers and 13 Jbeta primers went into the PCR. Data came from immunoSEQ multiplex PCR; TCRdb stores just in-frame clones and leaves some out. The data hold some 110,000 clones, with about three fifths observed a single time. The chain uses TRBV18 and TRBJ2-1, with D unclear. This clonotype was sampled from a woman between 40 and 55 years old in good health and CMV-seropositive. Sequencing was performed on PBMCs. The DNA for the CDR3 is TGTGCCAGCTCACCAAATACGGACAATGAGCAGTTCTTC. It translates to CASSPNTDNEQFF.